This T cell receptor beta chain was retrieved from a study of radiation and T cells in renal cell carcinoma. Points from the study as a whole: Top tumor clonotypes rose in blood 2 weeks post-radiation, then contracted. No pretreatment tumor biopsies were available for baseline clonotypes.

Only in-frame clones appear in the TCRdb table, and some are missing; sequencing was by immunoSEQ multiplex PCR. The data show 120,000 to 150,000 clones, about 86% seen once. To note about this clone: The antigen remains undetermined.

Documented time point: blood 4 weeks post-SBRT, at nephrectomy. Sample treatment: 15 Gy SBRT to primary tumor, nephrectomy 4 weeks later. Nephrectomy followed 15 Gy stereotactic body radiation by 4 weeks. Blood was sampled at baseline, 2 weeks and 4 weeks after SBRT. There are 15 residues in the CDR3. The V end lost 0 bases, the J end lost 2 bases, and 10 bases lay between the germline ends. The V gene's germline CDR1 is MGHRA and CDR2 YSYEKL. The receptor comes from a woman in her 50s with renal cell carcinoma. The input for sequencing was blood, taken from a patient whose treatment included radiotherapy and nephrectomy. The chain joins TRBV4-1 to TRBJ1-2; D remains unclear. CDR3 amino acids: CASSQEWVGNYGYTF. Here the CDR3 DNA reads TGCGCCAGCAGCCAAGAATGGGTAGGGAACTATGGCTACACCTTC.